The present T cell receptor beta chain was sequenced within a study of T cells in Graves' hyperthyroidism and ophthalmopathy (dated by TCRdb to the late 2010s). About the full investigation: Peripheral blood was sampled at the time of initial diagnosis, prior to any treatment. To identify TCR V-J signatures that set the groups apart, the researchers used a discovery cohort of roughly 100 patients, made up of under 50 with Graves' ophthalmopathy and some 58 with stable Graves' hyperthyroidism. Prospective prediction of ophthalmopathy was tested in an independent validation cohort of approximately 19 hyperthyroidism patients and some 17 patients who later progressed to ophthalmopathy. The approximately 100 discovery patients were randomly divided into training and test sets at a 7:3 ratio. Thyroid tissue and blood T-cell repertoires from about 6 Graves' hyperthyroidism patients were also compared in the study. Following sampling, methimazole starting at 30 mg daily was given to hyperthyroidism patients, and high-dose intravenous methylprednisolone was given to ophthalmopathy patients. The paper reports TCR Vbeta CDR3 sequencing of approximately 140 peripheral blood samples: fewer than 50 ophthalmopathy, approximately 74 hyperthyroidism and approximately 17 progressor patients. What the authors observed across the whole study: Most expanded thyroid clonotypes (frequency above 0.001) were also detected in blood, suggesting blood repertoires may reflect thyroid immune responses. No statistical method was used to fix the sample size in advance, and group allocation was not hidden from the investigators. A model built on a 13 V-J signature distinguished ophthalmopathy from stable hyperthyroidism, reaching 87.88% sensitivity and 81.08% specificity in cross-validation and 80%/75% in testing. During validation, the model predicted progression to ophthalmopathy a median of around 7 months ahead of onset, with around 65% sensitivity and roughly 72% specificity.

The TCR beta CDR3 regions were amplified from RNA transcripts. For the first round of RT-PCR on the TCR CDR3, the HTBI primer set was used together with the Qiagen OneStep RT-PCR kit. Libraries were constructed in a second round of multiplex PCR, after which size selection and purification were performed. Libraries were sequenced paired-end with 100 bp reads on an Illumina HiSeq2000. The paper's processing steps were these. Raw data were processed with SOAPnuke, discarding reads with adapters, uncalled bases, mean Phred below 15, or no exact constant-primer or identifier match. COPE v1.2.5 was used to merge high-quality paired reads, and clonotypes were defined as unique nucleotide sequences. Clonotypes were aligned to IMGT TRBV, TRBD and TRBJ reference segments using MiTCR v1.1. The analysis included only V-J combinations with a frequency above 0.0001, which together covered around 99% of the repertoires. The TCS score was defined as the ratio of F50 (clonal expansion) to E x V (chaos), calculated using BLOSUM62-based TCRdist between CDR3 peptides within each V-J. Welch's t-statistics and random forest reduced around 550 V-J features to around 14, which were used in a naive Bayes classifier (R e1071). Starting from the raw public reads, TCRdb applied fastp trimming at Q25, assembled clones with MiXCR and retained in-frame beta chains. Every CDR3 protein is listed once, alongside the most common genes and DNA of its rows. The V and J calls reflect TCRdb's pipeline rather than the authors' work. The sample has about 300,000 distinct CDR3 sequences on record, roughly 15% of them singletons. Around 7.9% of the sample goes to the ten largest clones.

Details on this clonotype: Its target antigen remains unknown. There are no base qualities to consult, and no much larger clone falls within one base.

The hyperthyroidism patients were between 18 and 65 years old and newly diagnosed, with a disease duration of less than 2 months. Exclusion was applied to patients with uncontrolled infections, other autoimmune diseases, pregnancy or lactation. Diagnoses relied on clinical symptoms, serum thyroxine and TRAb, thyroid ultrasound and orbital computed tomography. Blood from progressor patients was collected at the time of first diagnosis with hyperthyroidism, before any ophthalmopathy symptoms had appeared. Ficoll-Paque density gradient centrifugation was used to isolate PBMCs from 9.5 to 10 ml of fresh peripheral blood. Progressor patients were initially diagnosed with Graves' hyperthyroidism and developed ophthalmopathy during follow-up. Total RNA was extracted using Trizol reagent, and RNA quality was assessed on an Agilent 2100 Bioanalyzer. The CDR3, cysteine through phenylalanine, is 14 amino acids long. CDR3 DNA only is kept here, 42 bases in frame from base 1. The germline V gene (reference sequence) specifies GTSNPN as CDR1 and SVGIG as CDR2. V and J lose 0 bases and 3 bases, and a span of 12 bases separates them.

This chain is built from TRBV30 and TRBJ2-7, with TRBD2 as a weak D call on 6 bases. The specimen sequenced was blood. The sequence came from a woman aged 25 to 39 with Graves' hyperthyroidism that later progressed to Graves' ophthalmopathy. The sequence in DNA is TGTGCCTGGAGTGTAACCGGGACTTACTACGAGCAGTACTTC. This encodes CAWSVTGTYYEQYF.